These 19 T cell receptor beta chains were sequenced from one sample in a study of cytomegalovirus exposure and HLA in healthy donors (dated by TCRdb to the late 2010s). The library came from the immunoSEQ multiplex PCR assay. A mixture of 60 forward primers for TCR Vbeta segments and 13 reverse primers for TCR Jbeta segments was used in the multiplex PCR. The table was pulled from immuneACCESS by TCRdb, which kept in-frame rearrangements only. Such tables lose some clones; where checked, under half of the loss comes from unresolved V genes, and the rest has no known cause. The sample table shows approximately 200,000 clones, and about 85% are seen once. Clones ranked in the top ten supply 1.3% of the sample. Specimen: PBMCs. These receptor sequences come from a human donor in good health.

The gene calls are TRBV19 and TRBJ1-3; TRBD1 aligns across 10 bases. CDR1 is LNHDA, CDR2 SQIVND, per germline (reference sequence). This CDR3 spans 16 amino acids. V was pared by 10 bases and J by 1 base, with 10 bases of the junction left unmatched. CDR3 sequence reads: CATSSPGQGSGNTIYF. CDR3 DNA sequence: TGTGCCACTTCAAGCCCGGGACAGGGGTCTGGAAACACCATATATTTT. Combining the CDR3 with reference TRBV19 and TRBJ1-3 gives the whole variable domain DGGITQSPKYLFRKEGQNVTLSCEQNLNHDAMYWYRQDPGQGLRLIYYSQIVNDFQKGDIAEGYSVSREKKESFPLTVTSAQKNPTAFYLCATSSPGQGSGNTIYFGEGSWLTVV.

This CDR3 is CASSRDRGSDTQYF. The CDR3 DNA is TGTGCCAGCAGCCGGGACAGGGGTTCTGATACGCAGTATTTT. The V call is TRBV7-3, the J call TRBJ2-3; 10 positions agree with TRBD1. V shed 5 bases and J 6 bases; nucleotides not matched to a gene: 5. The germline gives CDR1 SGHTA, CDR2 FQGTGA. The CDR3 extends over 14 amino acids.

This clone occurred once. The chain employs TRBV7-9 and TRBJ1-2, with D maybe TRBD1 (6 bases). The CDR3 has 15 amino acids. CDR1 and CDR2 (germline): SEHNR, FQNEAQ (reference sequence). Trimming pared 3 bases from V and 2 bases from J, leaving 13 bases between. The DNA for the CDR3 is TGTGCCAGCAGCTTCGACCCGGGACAAAACTATGGCTACACCTTC. It codes for CASSFDPGQNYGYTF.

This rearrangement joins TRBV7-9 to TRBJ2-7; 8 bases match TRBD2. Per germline, CDR1 SEHNR and CDR2 FQNEAQ (reference sequence). This CDR3 is 14 amino acids long. The junction had 3 bases not matched to a gene; V was cut back by 4 bases and J by 1 base. The CDR3 nucleotides are TGTGCCAGCAGCTCGACTAGCGATTCCTACGAGCAGTACTTC. It codes for CASSSTSDSYEQYF.

The chain joins TRBV30 to TRBJ2-7; D possibly corresponds to TRBD2 (5 bases). Germline loops: CDR1 GTSNPN, CDR2 SVGIG (reference sequence). The CDR3 consists of 15 residues. Trimming left V 3 bases short and J 5 bases short, with 20 bases between. As DNA, the CDR3 is TGTGCCTGGAGGGACCCACTAGTAACGTTGGACGAGCAGTACTTC. It is translated as CAWRDPLVTLDEQYF.

This chain joins TRBV9 and TRBJ2-7; D not resolved. Between the trimmed V and J ends, which lost 0 bases and 3 bases, there was a span of 10 bases. CDR3 size: 14 residues. Germline-derived CDR1 and CDR2 are SGDLS and YYNGEE. The CDR3 reads CASSVGGQGYEQYF. For the CDR3, the DNA is TGTGCCAGCAGCGTAGGAGGTCAAGGCTACGAGCAGTACTTC.

This chain links TRBV28 with TRBJ1-2; a weak D match, TRBD1 (6 bases). The CDR3 spans 14 residues. The ends were cut back, 11 bases at V and 2 bases at J, with 18 bases in the middle. The germline V gene encodes CDR1 MDHEN and CDR2 SYDVKM. The DNA for the CDR3 is TGTGCCGGGAAATCTGGGCAGGGGAACTATGGCTACACCTTC. This encodes CAGKSGQGNYGYTF.

This clone occurred once. V gene TRBV7-8 combines with J gene TRBJ2-3; TRBD2 matches at 15 bases. The ends lost 5 bases at V and 0 bases at J; junction bases unmatched: 6. Germline V lookup: CDR1 SGHVS, CDR2 FQNEAQ. This CDR3 spans 18 amino acids. CDR3 sequence: CASSPGLAGGPSTDTQYF. DNA of the CDR3: TGTGCCAGCAGCCCTGGACTAGCGGGAGGGCCCAGCACAGATACGCAGTATTTT.

This clone has a handful of counts. The chain recombines TRBV2 with TRBJ1-1; no reliable D call. This CDR3 spans 13 amino acids. Germline lookup yields CDR1 SNHLY and CDR2 FYNNEI. V was trimmed by 3 bases and J by 1 base, leaving 6 bases between them. DNA of the CDR3: TGTGCCAGCAGTGAGGAGACGAACACTGAAGCTTTCTTT. It specifies CASSEETNTEAFF.

The chain is built from TRBV18 and TRBJ1-1; 8 positions agree with TRBD1. V was clipped by 2 bases and J by 4 bases; unmatched bases: 3. CDR1 KGHSH and CDR2 LQKENI come from the germline V gene. CDR3 length equals 14 residues. CDR3 nucleotide sequence: TGTGCCAGCTCACCAGACAGGGGTGCCACTGAAGCTTTCTTT. Its translation: CASSPDRGATEAFF.

This chain connects TRBV18 to TRBJ2-1; no firm D call. V lost 1 base and J 4 bases, leaving 8 bases between the germline ends. This CDR3 contains 14 residues. Germline V gene sequence: CDR1 KGHSH, CDR2 LQKENI. CDR3 in DNA: TGTGCCAGCTCACCACGCCAGGATTACAATGAGCAGTTCTTC. The encoded protein is CASSPRQDYNEQFF.

The rearrangement links TRBV7-3 to TRBJ2-1; 10 bases align to TRBD2. V lost 2 bases and J lost 1; bases outside the gene matches: 5. The V gene's germline CDR1 is SGHTA and CDR2 FQGTGA. This CDR3 is built from 17 residues. The CDR3 here is CASSLGPSGRSYNEQFF. For the CDR3, the DNA is TGTGCCAGCAGCTTAGGTCCTAGCGGGAGATCCTACAATGAGCAGTTCTTC.

This rearrangement joins TRBV28 to TRBJ2-7; 11 bases fit TRBD1. Germline loops: CDR1 MDHEN, CDR2 SYDVKM. The CDR3 spans 17 residues. The J segment lost 0 bases and the V segment lost 8 bases, leaving 12 bases of the junction unmatched. The CDR3 region has the DNA TGTGCCAGCGAACCGGGACAGGGGGGAACGAGCTCCTACGAGCAGTACTTC. Amino acid sequence: CASEPGQGGTSSYEQYF.

The gene calls are TRBV7-8 and TRBJ1-2; weak D call: TRBD1 (6 bases). The CDR3 contains 16 residues. The V and J ends lost 4 bases and 0 bases respectively, with 15 bases between them. Germline CDR1 SGHVS, CDR2 FQNEAQ. The CDR3 bases are TGTGCCAGCAGCTCACGAGGACAGTCCGCTAACTATGGCTACACCTTC. It yields the protein CASSSRGQSANYGYTF.

The rearrangement joins TRBV5-4 to TRBJ2-1, with 10 bases matching TRBD2. CDR3 length: 16 residues. The V and J ends lost 4 bases and 5 bases, in that order; junction bases with no gene match: 9. CDR1 is SGHNT and CDR2 is YYREEE in the germline V gene (reference sequence). The CDR3 DNA is TGTGCCAGCAGCCACCGGACTAGCGGAAGGAACAATGAGCAGTTCTTC. Protein sequence: CASSHRTSGRNNEQFF.

The chain couples TRBV27 to TRBJ2-3, with D tentatively TRBD2 (5 bases). Germline V gene sequence: CDR1 MNHEY, CDR2 SMNVEV (reference sequence). The V and J ends lost 4 bases and 0 bases respectively, with 14 bases between them. The CDR3 length is 16 residues. This CDR3 is CASSSAPGLSTDTQYF. Written as DNA, the CDR3 is TGTGCCAGCAGTTCCGCCCCCGGACTCAGCACAGATACGCAGTATTTT.

In its sample, this clone was seen a few times. The chain couples TRBV7-3 to TRBJ2-3, with D unclear. Germline loops: CDR1 SGHTA, CDR2 FQGTGA. V lost 2 bases and J lost 9, with 12 bases in between. The CDR3 totals 13 residues. The CDR3 DNA reads as TGTGCCAGCAGCTTAGGCCCTAGTGTCACGCAGTATTTT. Its translation: CASSLGPSVTQYF.

This clone was seen once. V is TRBV5-5 and J is TRBJ2-5, with 10 nucleotides matching TRBD2. The CDR3 is 15 amino acids. V shed 2 bases, J shed 5 bases, and the junction held 6 bases outside the gene matches. Per germline, CDR1 SGHKS and CDR2 YYEKEE (reference sequence). The CDR3 is CASSLGAGGAETQYF. In nucleotides, the CDR3 is TGTGCCAGCAGCTTAGGAGCGGGGGGGGCGGAGACCCAGTACTTC.

V and J are TRBV19 and TRBJ1-2; tentative D call: TRBD1 (5 bases). Germline loops: CDR1 LNHDA, CDR2 SQIVND (reference sequence). The CDR3 length is 13 residues. The V and J ends lost 7 bases and 8 bases respectively, with 17 bases between them. The CDR3 DNA is TGTGCCAGTACCTACAGCGTCGGGGGAGGCTACACCTTC. Its protein product is CASTYSVGGGYTF. Full variable domain (outside the CDR3, taken from reference TRBV19 and TRBJ1-2): DGGITQSPKYLFRKEGQNVTLSCEQNLNHDAMYWYRQDPGQGLRLIYYSQIVNDFQKGDIAEGYSVSREKKESFPLTVTSAQKNPTAFYLCASTYSVGGGYTFGSGTRLTVV.